One and the same sample provided the 30 T cell receptor beta chains below, sequenced in a study of response to subunit inactivated influenza vaccine. A single record per CDR3 protein comes from TCRdb applying MiXCR to the RT-PCR reads. This sample has a few hundred thousand distinct CDR3 sequences, with approximately 11% found just once. The sample was PBMCs from blood, taken about 6 weeks after vaccination. These receptors all come from a middle-aged man who received an inactivated influenza vaccine.

The chain links TRBV5-1 to TRBJ1-1, with 8 bases lining up with TRBD1. After removal of 4 bases from V and 4 bases from J, the junction contained 3 bases not matched to a gene. Per the germline V gene, CDR1 is SGHRS and CDR2 is YFSETQ. The CDR3 is made up of 13 amino acids. As DNA, the CDR3 is TGCGCCAGCAGCACGGACAGGGCCACTGAAGCTTTCTTT. Translated: CASSTDRATEAFF.

This clonotype came up a few times. This chain uses TRBV20-1 with TRBJ2-7; 7 nucleotides line up with TRBD1. Losses at the gene ends were 2 bases for V and 3 bases for J; bases not matched to a gene: 10. Germline CDR1 DFQATT, CDR2 SNEGSKA (reference sequence). This CDR3 spans 15 amino acids. CDR3 nucleotides: TGCAGTGCTAGATTGGGCAGGGGGACATTCTACGAGCAGTACTTC. Translated, it gives CSARLGRGTFYEQYF.

In this sample, this clonotype turned up many times. The J gene is TRBJ2-1, the V gene TRBV7-2; 9 positions match TRBD2. With V trimmed by 3 bases and J by 3 bases, 3 bases remained unmatched. The CDR3 extends over 15 amino acids. Germline V gene data show CDR1 as SGHTA and CDR2 as FQGNSA. The CDR3 spells CASSLATSGYNEQFF. CDR3 sequence (DNA): TGTGCCAGCAGCTTGGCGACTAGCGGCTACAATGAGCAGTTCTTC.

This chain joins TRBV5-1 and TRBJ2-7; D not resolved. V was pared by 1 base and J by 0 bases, with 14 bases between. Per germline, CDR1 SGHRS and CDR2 YFSETQ. The CDR3 has 16 amino acids. CDR3 coding DNA: TGCGCCAGCAGCTTGCCCTCGGCGGATCTCTCCTACGAGCAGTACTTC. Translated: CASSLPSADLSYEQYF.

The chain joins TRBV7-9 to TRBJ2-1; D remains ambiguous. The germline V gene encodes CDR1 SEHNR and CDR2 FQNEAQ (reference sequence). CDR3 length: 15 amino acids. Trimming shortened V by 1 base and J by 7 bases, and 14 bases separated the two germline ends. The CDR3 spells CASSLVRAQENEQFF. The CDR3, as DNA: TGTGCCAGCAGCTTAGTAAGAGCGCAGGAGAATGAGCAGTTCTTC.

In its sample, this clonotype was seen many times. This sequence joins TRBV7-3 and TRBJ2-1; 8 bases align to TRBD1. The CDR3 covers 13 residues. V dropped 5 bases and J dropped 6; count of bases not matched to a gene: 3. The germline gives CDR1 SGHTA, CDR2 FQGTGA. The CDR3 is CASSATGVNEQFF. Written as DNA, the CDR3 is TGTGCCAGCAGCGCGACAGGGGTCAATGAGCAGTTCTTC.

This chain connects TRBV6-1 to TRBJ2-3; the D gene is possibly TRBD1 (5 bases). V was clipped by 10 bases and J by 2 bases, with 13 bases between them. Germline V CDR1 and CDR2: MNHNS, SASEGT. The CDR3 extends over 13 amino acids. CDR3 nucleotide sequence: TGTGCCACACGTGCAGGGAACACAGATACGCAGTATTTT. It is translated as CATRAGNTDTQYF.

The chain has TRBV12-3 or TRBV12-4 and TRBJ1-2, with 7 bases matching TRBD1. V lost 5 bases and J lost 0; bases outside the gene matches: 21. The CDR3 loop spans 20 amino acids. The CDR3 DNA reads TGTGCCAGCAGTCCCCAAGACCCTACCCCGAGGGGGACAGCTAACTATGGCTACACCTTC. It codes for CASSPQDPTPRGTANYGYTF.

The chain joins TRBV6-2 or TRBV6-3 to TRBJ1-5; D gene ambiguous. With 2 bases removed from V and 2 bases from J, the gap between germline ends came to 10 bases. Germline V CDR1 and CDR2: MNHEY, SVGEGT. The CDR3 covers 15 residues. In DNA form, the CDR3 reads TGTGCCAGCAGTTACGGAAGGATTGGCAATCAGCCCCAGCATTTT. Its protein is CASSYGRIGNQPQHF.

The V and J genes are TRBV20-1 and TRBJ2-2; D unresolved. The CDR3 is made up of 18 amino acids. Germline lookup yields CDR1 DFQATT and CDR2 SNEGSKA (reference sequence). Trimming removed 6 bases from V and 4 bases from J, with 27 bases in between. CDR3 protein: CSARSETVSGQITGELFF. The CDR3 DNA reads as TGCAGTGCGCGGTCGGAGACGGTATCCGGCCAGATCACCGGGGAGCTGTTTTTT.

The chain couples TRBV4-1 to TRBJ1-2; no clear D. The germline V and J ends were trimmed by 0 bases and 2 bases, with 10 bases remaining between them. Germline lookup yields CDR1 MGHRA and CDR2 YSYEKL. This CDR3 is 15 amino acids long. The CDR3 here is CASSQEGTLNYGYTF. CDR3 coding DNA: TGCGCCAGCAGCCAAGAAGGCACCTTAAACTATGGCTACACCTTC.

The rearrangement links TRBV6-5 to TRBJ2-7; TRBD1 matches at 7 bases. The germline CDR1 and CDR2 sequences are MNHEY and SVGAGI. The CDR3 is made up of 16 amino acids. After removal of 6 bases from V and 2 bases from J, the junction contained 13 bases not matched to a gene. CDR3 in DNA: TGTGCCAGCAGGGACTCGGGGACAGCTTTTCCCTACGAGCAGTACTTC. Its protein product is CASRDSGTAFPYEQYF.

This clonotype was seen ten or more times. V usage is TRBV29-1 and J usage is TRBJ2-7; D perhaps matches TRBD1 (5 bases). This CDR3 is 15 amino acids long. The V gene lost 1 base and the J gene lost 0 bases, with 13 bases spanning the gap. In germline, CDR1 is SQVTM, CDR2 ANQGSEA. The CDR3 here is CSVEAQYRNSYEQYF. CDR3 bases: TGCAGCGTTGAAGCCCAGTACAGGAACTCCTACGAGCAGTACTTC.

The V gene is TRBV4-3, the J gene TRBJ2-1; D might be TRBD2 (6 bases). Germline V gene data show CDR1 as LGHNA and CDR2 as YSLEER. The CDR3 runs 18 residues. The V gene lost 4 bases and the J gene lost 7 bases, with 26 bases spanning the gap. CDR3 protein: CASSPGPTRSGEPNEQFF. The CDR3 DNA is TGCGCCAGCAGCCCCGGACCCACGAGGTCGGGAGAGCCGAATGAGCAGTTCTTC.

This clonotype came up a few times. The J gene is TRBJ2-7, the V gene TRBV7-2; 7 positions match TRBD2. Germline CDR1 SGHTA, CDR2 FQGNSA. The CDR3 extends over 17 amino acids. After removal of 1 base from V and 0 bases from J, the junction contained 9 bases not matched to a gene. The CDR3: CASSLGYAGGSSYEQYF. DNA for the CDR3: TGTGCCAGCAGCTTAGGATACGCCGGCGGGAGCTCCTACGAGCAGTACTTC.

At least ten counts were recorded for this clonotype. The chain carries TRBV20-1 and TRBJ2-5; D not certain. CDR3 length: 12 residues. V was trimmed by 7 bases and J by 5 bases, leaving 14 bases between them. Germline CDR1 DFQATT, CDR2 SNEGSKA (reference sequence). The CDR3 reads CSGLTRGETQYF. In nucleotides, the CDR3 is TGCAGTGGTCTTACCAGAGGCGAGACCCAGTACTTC.

The chain recombines TRBV29-1 with TRBJ2-6; D remains unclear. CDR3 length: 16 residues. Germline V lookup: CDR1 SQVTM, CDR2 ANQGSEA. V shed 4 bases and J shed 2 bases, with 15 bases lying between them. The CDR3 spells CSVGARSPTGANVLTF. CDR3 coding DNA: TGCAGCGTTGGAGCCAGAAGTCCCACTGGGGCCAACGTCCTGACTTTC.

This clonotype came up a few times. The chain joins TRBV20-1 to TRBJ2-7, with D unclear. The CDR3 is 15 residues long. V lost 0 bases to trimming and J lost 5 bases, with 17 bases between them. Germline CDR1 and CDR2: DFQATT and SNEGSKA (reference sequence). The CDR3 coding sequence is TGCAGTGCTAGAGATTTATTATTAGCTACTAACGAGCAGTACTTC. Encoded protein: CSARDLLLATNEQYF.

V usage is TRBV19 and J usage is TRBJ2-5, with 8 bases lining up with TRBD1. V lost 6 bases and J lost 4; bases outside the gene matches: 4. The CDR3 is 13 amino acids. Germline V gene sequence: CDR1 LNHDA, CDR2 SQIVND (reference sequence). CDR3 protein: CASSARGPETQYF. Written as DNA, the CDR3 is TGTGCCAGTAGCGCCAGGGGGCCAGAGACCCAGTACTTC.

This chain joins TRBV12-3 or TRBV12-4 and TRBJ2-3; TRBD2 matches 7 bases. The CDR3 is 15 residues long. Unmatched junction bases numbered 8, after V lost 6 bases and J lost 2 bases. The CDR3 spells CASRLGGSYTDTQYF. The DNA of the CDR3 is TGTGCCAGCAGGTTGGGGGGGAGCTACACAGATACGCAGTATTTT.

The CDR3 loop reads CASSPQPGQAYNEQFF. The CDR3 DNA reads as TGCGCCAGCAGCCCCCAACCGGGACAGGCCTACAATGAGCAGTTCTTC. The chain combines TRBV5-1 with TRBJ2-1; 8 bases agree with TRBD1. This CDR3 has 16 amino acids. CDR1 is SGHRS, CDR2 YFSETQ, per germline. The V gene end was trimmed by 4 bases and the J gene end by 2 bases; junction bases not matched to a gene: 8.

The chain recombines TRBV10-3 with TRBJ2-7, with D unresolved. The ends were cut back, 5 bases at V and 4 bases at J, with 18 bases in the middle. The germline V gene encodes CDR1 ENHRY and CDR2 SYGVKD. The CDR3 runs 15 residues. The CDR3 bases are TGTGCCATCAGTCCGGGTGGCCGCCTGGCTTACGAGCAGTACTTC. It translates to CAISPGGRLAYEQYF.

Here the CDR3 DNA reads TGTGCCAGCAACCGTGGGACAGGGACTGAAGCTTTCTTT. Translating it yields CASNRGTGTEAFF. V is TRBV25-1 and J is TRBJ1-1, with TRBD1 identical over 9 bases. The CDR3 spans 13 residues. Germline CDR1 and CDR2: MGHDK and SYGVNS. Unmatched junction bases numbered 5, after V lost 7 bases and J lost 5 bases.

This clonotype was found a few times. The chain carries TRBV12-5 and TRBJ2-1; perhaps TRBD2 as D (6 bases). Germline V gene data show CDR1 as LGHNT and CDR2 as FRNRAP. This CDR3 has 13 amino acids. V was shortened by 8 bases and J by 4 bases, with 12 bases between the two germline ends. The CDR3 DNA sequence: TGTGCTAGTCAGGAGGGGTCATACAATGAGCAGTTCTTC. This encodes CASQEGSYNEQFF.

CDR3 DNA sequence: TGTGCCAGCAGTTACTCGATCGGCAGTAGCGGGGGTTTCTACGAGCAGTACTTC. It yields the protein CASSYSIGSSGGFYEQYF. V gene TRBV6-2 or TRBV6-3 combines with J gene TRBJ2-7, with TRBD2 matching 9 bases. Trimming took 0 bases from V and 3 from J; bases not matched to a gene: 12. CDR3 size: 18 residues. Per the germline V gene, CDR1 is MNHEY and CDR2 is SVGEGT.

The rearrangement uses TRBV7-2 and TRBJ2-3, with 11 bases identical to TRBD2. Trimming took 5 bases from V and 1 from J; bases not matched to a gene: 8. This CDR3 is built from 17 residues. Germline-derived CDR1 and CDR2 are SGHTA and FQGNSA. Here the CDR3 reads CASSVRGTSGRTDTQYF. The CDR3 nucleotides read TGTGCCAGCAGCGTAAGGGGGACTAGCGGACGCACAGATACGCAGTATTTT.

The chain has TRBV7-2 and TRBJ1-2; unclear D gene. The CDR3 contains 13 residues. The V gene's germline CDR1 is SGHTA and CDR2 FQGNSA. V was pared by 5 bases and J by 7 bases, with 14 bases between. CDR3 DNA sequence: TGTGCCAGCAGCCCCAAAACCAGGAGTGGCTACACCTTC. Amino acids: CASSPKTRSGYTF.

This clonotype was observed at least ten times. The chain employs TRBV5-5 and TRBJ2-1; 8 nucleotides align to TRBD2. Germline values: CDR1 SGHKS, CDR2 YYEKEE (reference sequence). CDR3 length: 16 amino acids. Trimming at V came to 7 bases and at J to 1 base, leaving 10 bases not matched to a gene. The CDR3 DNA is TGTGCCAGCGATCAGGGACTAGGGTTTTCCTACAATGAGCAGTTCTTC. This gives the protein CASDQGLGFSYNEQFF.

In this sample, this clonotype turned up a few times. The rearrangement links TRBV5-4 to TRBJ1-3; D gene unclear. This CDR3 has 19 amino acids. Looked up from germline, CDR1 is SGHNT and CDR2 is YYREEE (reference sequence). V shed 2 bases and J shed 0 bases, with 21 bases lying between them. The CDR3 is CASSLNPRLYGSSGNTIYF. CDR3 DNA: TGTGCCAGCAGCTTAAATCCTCGCCTCTACGGGAGCTCTGGAAACACCATATATTTT.

This clonotype was seen only once. The chain uses TRBV20-1 and TRBJ2-5; TRBD2 might be the D (6 bases). Germline values: CDR1 DFQATT, CDR2 SNEGSKA (reference sequence). The V end lost 2 bases, the J end lost 5 bases, and 15 bases lay between the germline ends. The CDR3 sequence is 14 residues long. CDR3 coding DNA: TGCAGTGCTAGACTCCGGGGAGCGGGCGAGACCCAGTACTTC. As protein: CSARLRGAGETQYF.